This entry concerns a single T cell receptor beta chain. Germline lookup yields CDR1 SGDLS and CDR2 YYNGEE. Deletions cut 1 base from V and 1 base from J, with 9 bases between. CDR3 length equals 15 residues. In the original workflow: Amplification of reference gene primers provided the estimated nucleated cell counts. Profiled with immunoSEQ multiplex PCR; TCRdb holds only in-frame clones, not every one. That table gives V, J and clone size, and the DNA gave D and trimming. The sample lists about 350,000 clones, around 87% seen once, with about 5.4% in the top ten. These data come from a study of blood T cell repertoires in COVID-19. Study context: Nucleic acid was either cDNA or gDNA, and it came from T cells, B-cell-depleted T cells, or PBMCs.

Enrolled through a virtual design, the participants were between roughly 18 and 95 years of age and came from approximately 25 US areas. The sample comprised PBMCs or T cells enriched from blood (not recorded which). This receptor was obtained from a woman aged 25 to 45 who had recovered from COVID-19. This chain uses TRBV9 with TRBJ1-3; D ambiguous. The CDR3, as DNA: TGTGCCAGCAGCGTATTCGGTAGTTCTGGAAACACCATATATTTT. Amino acid sequence: CASSVFGSSGNTIYF.